This TCR beta chain was identified during a study of CD8 T cells in ankylosing spondylitis. A few counts support this clonotype. Its antigen remains unknown. TCRdb processed the 5' RACE reads anew with MiXCR; each CDR3 protein has one entry. The sample yields approximately 520,000 distinct CDR3 sequences, 5.3% seen once. Germline lookup yields CDR1 SQVTM and CDR2 ANQGSEA. The CDR3 length is 10 residues. The V gene lost 4 bases and the J gene lost 5 bases, with 6 bases spanning the gap. Notes on the study in general: Ankylosing spondylitis blood appeared to carry a characteristic TCR beta motif of fewer than 10 highly homologous variants. Within peripheral blood, clones linked to disease were CD8+ and relatively rare. Enrichment of disease-linked clones was reportedly significant in matched ankylosing spondylitis synovial fluid.

Sequencing used blood, either unsorted or a sorted T cell fraction (not recorded which). The TCR originated in a male donor with ankylosing spondylitis. The chain has TRBV29-1 and TRBJ2-7, with D tentatively TRBD2 (5 bases). The CDR3 bases are TGCAGCGTTGGAGGGAACGAGCAGTACTTC. It translates to CSVGGNEQYF.